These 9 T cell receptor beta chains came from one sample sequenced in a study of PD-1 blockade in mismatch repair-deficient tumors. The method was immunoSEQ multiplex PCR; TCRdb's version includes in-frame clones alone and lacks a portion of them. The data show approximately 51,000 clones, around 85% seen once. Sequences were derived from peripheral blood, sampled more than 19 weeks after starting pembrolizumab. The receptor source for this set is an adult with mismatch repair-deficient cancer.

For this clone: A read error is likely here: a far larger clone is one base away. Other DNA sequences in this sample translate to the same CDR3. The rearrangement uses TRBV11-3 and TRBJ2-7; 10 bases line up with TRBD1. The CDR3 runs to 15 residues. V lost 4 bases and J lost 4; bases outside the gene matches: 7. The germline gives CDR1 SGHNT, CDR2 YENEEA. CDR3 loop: CASSYSGTGEYEQYF. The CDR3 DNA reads TGTGCCAGCAGCTATTCCGGGACAGGGGAATACGAGCAGTACTTC.

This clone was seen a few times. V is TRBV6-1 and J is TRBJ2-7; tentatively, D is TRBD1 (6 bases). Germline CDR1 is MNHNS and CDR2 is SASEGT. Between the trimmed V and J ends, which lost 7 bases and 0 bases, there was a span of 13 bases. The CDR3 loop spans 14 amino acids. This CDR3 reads CASKRDRSSYEQYF. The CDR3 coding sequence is TGTGCCAGCAAAAGAGACAGGTCCTCCTACGAGCAGTACTTC.

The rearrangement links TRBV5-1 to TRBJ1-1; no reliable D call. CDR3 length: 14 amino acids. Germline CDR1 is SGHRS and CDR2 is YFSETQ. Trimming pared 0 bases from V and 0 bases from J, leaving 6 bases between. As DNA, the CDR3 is TGCGCCAGCAGCTTGGAGCCGATGAACACTGAAGCTTTCTTT. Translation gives CASSLEPMNTEAFF.

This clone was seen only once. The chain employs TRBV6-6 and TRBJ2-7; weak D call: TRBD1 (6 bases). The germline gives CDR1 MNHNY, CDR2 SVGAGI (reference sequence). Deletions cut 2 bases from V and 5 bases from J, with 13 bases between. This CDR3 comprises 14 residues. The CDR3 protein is CASSYGGQENEQYF. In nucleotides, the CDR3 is TGTGCCAGCAGTTACGGGGGCCAAGAGAACGAGCAGTACTTC.

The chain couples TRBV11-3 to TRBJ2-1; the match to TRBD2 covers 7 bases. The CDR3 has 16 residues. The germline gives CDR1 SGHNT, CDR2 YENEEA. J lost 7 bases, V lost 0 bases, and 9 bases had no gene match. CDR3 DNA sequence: TGTGCCAGCAGCTTAGATCGTCTAGCGGCATTAAATGAGCAGTTCTTC. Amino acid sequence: CASSLDRLAALNEQFF.

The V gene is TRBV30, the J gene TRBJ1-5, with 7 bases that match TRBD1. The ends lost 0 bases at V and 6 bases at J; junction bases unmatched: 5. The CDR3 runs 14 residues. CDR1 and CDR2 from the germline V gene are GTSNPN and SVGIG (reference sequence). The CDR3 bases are TGTGCCTGGAGTGTGGAGACAGGGCCTCAGCCCCAGCATTTT. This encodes CAWSVETGPQPQHF. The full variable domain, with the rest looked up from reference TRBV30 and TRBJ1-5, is SQTIHQWPATLVQPVGSPLSLECTVEGTSNPNLYWYRQAAGRGLQLLFYSVGIGQISSEVPQNLSASRPQDRQFILSSKKLLLSDSGFYLCAWSVETGPQPQHFGDGTRLSIL.

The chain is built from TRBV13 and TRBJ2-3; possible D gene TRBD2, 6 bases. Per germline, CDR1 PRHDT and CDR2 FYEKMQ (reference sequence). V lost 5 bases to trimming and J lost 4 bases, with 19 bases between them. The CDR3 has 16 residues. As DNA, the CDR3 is TGTGCCAGCAGCCCTTGGGCGGGGTCGGGGGCAGATACGCAGTATTTT. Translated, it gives CASSPWAGSGADTQYF.

As DNA, the CDR3 is TGTGCCAGCAGCTTTAACAGGGCTGGGGCCAACGTCCTGACTTTC. Its protein is CASSFNRAGANVLTF. The chain couples TRBV5-4 to TRBJ2-6; maybe TRBD1 (6 bases). The V end was cut by 2 bases, the J end by 2 bases, with 8 bases between. The CDR3 has 15 residues. Germline values: CDR1 SGHNT, CDR2 YYREEE (reference sequence).

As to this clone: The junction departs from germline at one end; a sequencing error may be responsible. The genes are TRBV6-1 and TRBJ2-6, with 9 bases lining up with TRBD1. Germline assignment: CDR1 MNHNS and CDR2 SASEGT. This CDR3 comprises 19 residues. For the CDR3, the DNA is TGTGCCAGCACTGAACGAGGGACAGGGATACCCGCTGGGGCCAACGTCCTGACTTTC. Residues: CASTERGTGIPAGANVLTF.